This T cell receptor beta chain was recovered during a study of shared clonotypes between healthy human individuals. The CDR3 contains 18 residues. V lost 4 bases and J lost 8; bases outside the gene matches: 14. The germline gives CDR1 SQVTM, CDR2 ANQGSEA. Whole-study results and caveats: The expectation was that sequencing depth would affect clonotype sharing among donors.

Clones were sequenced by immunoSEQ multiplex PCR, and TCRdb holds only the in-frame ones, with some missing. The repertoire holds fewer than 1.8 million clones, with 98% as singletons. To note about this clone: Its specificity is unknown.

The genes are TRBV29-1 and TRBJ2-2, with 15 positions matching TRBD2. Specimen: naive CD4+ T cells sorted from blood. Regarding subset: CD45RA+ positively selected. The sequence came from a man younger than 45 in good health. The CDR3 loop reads CSVAGTSGRKSDVGELFF. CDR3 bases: TGCAGCGTTGCCGGGACTAGCGGGAGGAAGAGCGACGTAGGGGAGCTGTTTTTT.